This T cell receptor beta chain derives from a study of blood T cell repertoires in COVID-19. Study details: Both acute and convalescent COVID-19 samples were obtained from the United States, Italy and Spain. The cDNA or gDNA used as material had been derived from T cells, B-cell-depleted T cells, or PBMCs.

The authors' processing: Researchers report that nucleated cell counts were estimated from reference gene primer amplification. Using immunoSEQ multiplex PCR, the repertoire was profiled, and TCRdb retains in-frame clones only, with some absent. The V and J calls and clone size are taken from that table; D and trimming were inferred from the DNA. This sample has over 150,000 clones, with 80% to 90% found just once. Trimming removed 5 bases at V and 1 base at J, with 6 bases between. This CDR3 contains 13 residues. This clonotype originated in a man aged 50 to 59 with active or convalescent COVID-19. The V gene is TRBV12-3 or TRBV12-4, the J gene TRBJ1-5; D unclear. Sequencing input: peripheral blood. In DNA form, the CDR3 reads TGTGCCAGCAGTGTACGGAGCAATCAGCCCCAGCATTTT. As protein: CASSVRSNQPQHF.